This record concerns one T cell receptor (beta chain) sequence. Germline values: CDR1 SGHRS, CDR2 YFSETQ. CDR3 length: 14 residues. V shed 4 bases and J 4 bases; nucleotides not matched to a gene: 7. The data derive from a study of T cell changes during pregnancy in multiple sclerosis. The repertoire was sequenced with immunoSEQ multiplex PCR; TCRdb's copy has only in-frame clones and lacks some. The table has about 39,000 clones, about 94% seen once. V and J are TRBV5-1 and TRBJ2-5; TRBD2 matches at 7 bases. The sequencing used peripheral blood, collected in the third trimester of pregnancy. The receptor comes from a female donor with multiple sclerosis, enrolled in a pregnancy study. In DNA form, the CDR3 reads TGCGCCAGCAGCCCCCGCGGGGGTGGAGAGACCCAGTACTTC. Translated, it gives CASSPRGGGETQYF.